This T cell receptor beta chain was obtained from a study of OX40 agonist ivuxolimab in advanced cancers. The ends lost 1 base at V and 13 bases at J; junction bases unmatched: 4. Germline CDR1 reads SGHTA; CDR2 reads FQGTGA. CDR3 length: 12 amino acids. Patients were excluded for autoimmune disease history or systemic immunosuppression. This table comes from immunoSEQ multiplex PCR, and its TCRdb copy is limited to in-frame clones, with some not included. The sample shows tens of thousands of clones, roughly 85% of them seen only once. V and J are TRBV7-3 and TRBJ1-1, with 9 bases fitting TRBD1. The receptor was derived from an adult with an advanced solid tumor such as melanoma, head and neck, liver or kidney cancer. The specimen comprised CD4+ or CD8+ T cells sorted from blood, sampled in a trial of the OX40 agonist ivuxolimab. The CDR3 sequence: CASSLRGTGLFF. The CDR3, as DNA: TGTGCCAGCAGCTTAAGAGGGACAGGGCTTTTCTTT.